This note documents a single TCR beta chain sequence. Its specificity is unknown. The CDR3 loop spans 13 amino acids. CDR1 and CDR2 (germline): ENHRY, SYGVKD. V lost 10 bases to trimming and J lost 11 bases; unmatched junction nucleotides: 8. The source of the sample is a study of T cells in Graves' hyperthyroidism and ophthalmopathy. Findings of the study overall: Most clonotypes expanded in the thyroid (above 0.001) were also present in blood.

The CDR3 regions of TCR beta were amplified from RNA transcripts. First-round RT-PCR of the TCR CDR3 relied on the HTBI primer set. Using its own MiXCR run on the multiplex PCR reads, TCRdb lists one record per CDR3 protein. Here the sample spans about 840,000 distinct CDR3 sequences, 38% being singletons. Sequenced input: blood. The chain has TRBV10-3 and TRBJ1-6, with 10 nucleotides matching TRBD1. The clonotype comes from a young man with Graves' hyperthyroidism. CDR3 sequence reads: CATGTGEMTPLHF. CDR3 DNA: TGTGCCACCGGGACAGGGGAAATGACACCCCTCCACTTT.